Listed below are T cell receptor beta chains from one sample, sequenced in a study of blood T cell repertoires in COVID-19. Sequencing was performed with immunoSEQ multiplex PCR; in TCRdb, only in-frame clones are kept and a portion is missing. The sample includes 88,000 or so clones, around 80% seen only once; the top ten take approximately 12%. The sequenced sample was peripheral blood. The origin of the receptors is a man at least 80 years old with acute or convalescent COVID-19. The CDR3 runs from the conserved cysteine through the conserved F or W. A D gene is named only where the DNA matches it firmly. The size of a clone is reported for some rows only, either as once, few or many, or as a class for expanded clones.

-	TRBV4-1	TRBJ2-3	TRBD2	TGCGCCAGCAGCCAGGCGGGGGGGCCGTCAGATACGCAGTATTTT	CASSQAGGPSDTQYF
-	TRBV5-4	TRBJ2-1	-	TGTGCCAGCAGCTTGACAGGGTCCTACAATGAGCAGTTCTTC	CASSLTGSYNEQFF
-	TRBV3-1/TRBV3-2	TRBJ1-4	-	TGTGCCAGCAGCCAAGAAGCAGGGTCGGTTGAGGAAAAACTGTTTTTT	CASSQEAGSVEEKLFF
-	TRBV5-4	TRBJ2-1	-	TGTGCCACCCGACCGGTGGGGGCCCTCTACAATGAGCAGTTCTTC	CATRPVGALYNEQFF
-	TRBV29-1	TRBJ1-1	-	TGCAGCGTTGAAGGCTATAGAGGGTGGAACACTGAAGCTTTCTTT	CSVEGYRGWNTEAFF
-	TRBV4-1	TRBJ2-3	TRBD2	TGCGCCAGCAGCCAAAAAACTTCCGATAGGGGACTAGCGGGGGGTGGCACAGATACGCAGTATTTT	CASSQKTSDRGLAGGGTDTQYF
-	TRBV7-9	TRBJ2-7	-	TGTGCCAGCAGCGTCTTTCGGGACACCTCCTACGAGCAGTACTTC	CASSVFRDTSYEQYF
-	TRBV23-1	TRBJ1-1	TRBD1	TGCGCCAGCAGTCTCCCCCCGGACAGGGGGAACACTGAAGCTTTCTTT	CASSLPPDRGNTEAFF
-	TRBV19	TRBJ1-6	TRBD1	TGTGCCAGTAGTATAAATTTCAACGCCGGGACAGGGGGTTCACCCCTCCACTTT	CASSINFNAGTGGSPLHF
once	TRBV5-1	TRBJ2-3	TRBD1	TGCGCCAGCAGCGCTAACAGGGGTACAGATACGCAGTATTTT	CASSANRGTDTQYF
-	TRBV18	TRBJ1-6	TRBD1	TGTGCCAGCTCACCACCGGGACAGGTCGCGTGGTTTTCACCCCTCCACTTT	CASSPPGQVAWFSPLHF
-	TRBV19	TRBJ2-3	TRBD2	TGTGCCAGTAGTATTCTAGCGGGGGTGACAGATACGCAGTATTTT	CASSILAGVTDTQYF
-	TRBV21-1	TRBJ2-7	-	TGTGCCAGCAGCAAAGAAGACAACTTTGGGGAGCAGTACTTC	CASSKEDNFGEQYF
-	TRBV18	TRBJ1-1	-	TGTGCCAGCTCACCGCGAGACACGAATGAAGCTTTCTTT	CASSPRDTNEAFF
-	TRBV30	TRBJ2-2	-	TGTGCCTGGGGGCCGAACACCGGGGAGCTGTTTTTT	CAWGPNTGELFF
-	TRBV19	TRBJ1-3	TRBD1	TGTGCCAGTAGTACCGGGACAGAAGGAAACACCATATATTTT	CASSTGTEGNTIYF
-	TRBV7-2	TRBJ1-2	-	TGTGCCAGCAGCTTAGAGGCCACGGGTAGCTACACCTTC	CASSLEATGSYTF
-	TRBV30	TRBJ1-5	-	TGTGCCTGGGCCTTGACAGGATCTCCTAGCAATCAGCCCCAGCATTTT	CAWALTGSPSNQPQHF